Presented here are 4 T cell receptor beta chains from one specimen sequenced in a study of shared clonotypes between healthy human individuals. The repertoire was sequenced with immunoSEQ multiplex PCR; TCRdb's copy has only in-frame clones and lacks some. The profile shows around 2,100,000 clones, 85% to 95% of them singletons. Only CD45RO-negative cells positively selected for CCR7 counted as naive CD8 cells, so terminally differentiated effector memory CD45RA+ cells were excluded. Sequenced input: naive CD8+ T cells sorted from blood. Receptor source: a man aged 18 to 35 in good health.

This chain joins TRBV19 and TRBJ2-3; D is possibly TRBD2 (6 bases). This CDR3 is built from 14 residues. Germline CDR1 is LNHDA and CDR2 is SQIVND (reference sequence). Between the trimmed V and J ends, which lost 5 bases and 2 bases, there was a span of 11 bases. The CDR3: CASSWRGNTDTQYF. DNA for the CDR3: TGTGCCAGTAGTTGGCGGGGCAACACAGATACGCAGTATTTT. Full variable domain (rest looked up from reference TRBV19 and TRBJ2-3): DGGITQSPKYLFRKEGQNVTLSCEQNLNHDAMYWYRQDPGQGLRLIYYSQIVNDFQKGDIAEGYSVSREKKESFPLTVTSAQKNPTAFYLCASSWRGNTDTQYFGPGTRLTVL.

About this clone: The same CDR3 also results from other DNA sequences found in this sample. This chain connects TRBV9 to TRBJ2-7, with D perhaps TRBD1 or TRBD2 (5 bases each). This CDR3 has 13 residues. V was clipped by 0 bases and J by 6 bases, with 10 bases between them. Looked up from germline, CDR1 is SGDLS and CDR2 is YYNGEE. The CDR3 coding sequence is TGTGCCAGCAGCGTAGGAGGGGCGGGCGAGCAGTACTTC. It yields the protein CASSVGGAGEQYF.

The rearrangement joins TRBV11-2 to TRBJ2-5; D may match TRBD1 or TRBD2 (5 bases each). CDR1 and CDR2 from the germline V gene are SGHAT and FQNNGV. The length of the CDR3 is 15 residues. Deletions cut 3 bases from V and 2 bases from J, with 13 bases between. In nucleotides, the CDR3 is TGTGCCAGCAGCTTTAGAGGGGCAGATCAAGAGACCCAGTACTTC. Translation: CASSFRGADQETQYF. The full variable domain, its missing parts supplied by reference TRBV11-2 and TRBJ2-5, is EAGVAQSPRYKIIEKRQSVAFWCNPISGHATLYWYQQILGQGPKLLIQFQNNGVVDDSQLPKDRFSAERLKGVDSTLKIQPAKLEDSAVYLCASSFRGADQETQYFGPGTRLLVL.

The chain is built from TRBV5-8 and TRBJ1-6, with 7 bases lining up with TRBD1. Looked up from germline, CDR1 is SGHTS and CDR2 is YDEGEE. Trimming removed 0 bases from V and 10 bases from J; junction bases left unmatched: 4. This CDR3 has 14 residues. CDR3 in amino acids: CASSLEGGGSPLHF. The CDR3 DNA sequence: TGTGCCAGCAGCTTGGAAGGGGGCGGATCACCCCTCCACTTT.